The rows below give T cell receptor beta chains drawn from one sample of a study of CD8 T cells in Susac syndrome. From the immunoSEQ multiplex PCR reads, TCRdb called clonotypes with MiXCR, one entry per CDR3 protein. The data contain some 57,000 distinct CDR3 sequences, just over 90% of them seen just once; the ten biggest clones take up approximately 0.21%. Sequencing was done on a sample of CD8+ T cells from PBMCs. These TCRs come from a human donor in good health. Both conserved end residues are part of each CDR3. Fields, in order: V gene, J gene, D gene, clone size, CDR3 protein, CDR3 DNA. D genes are given only for firm matches. Clone size is stated in some rows and not others, as once, few, many or a class when expanded.

V: TRBV11-2; J: TRBJ1-2; D: TRBD1; size: -; CDR3: CASSSPRGETGNFYGYTF; DNA: TGTGCCAGCAGCTCCCCCCGGGGCGAGACAGGGAATTTCTATGGCTACACCTTC
V: TRBV7-2; J: TRBJ1-3; D: -; size: -; CDR3: CASSLFVRWTPGNTIYF; DNA: TGTGCCAGCAGCTTATTTGTGAGGTGGACGCCTGGAAACACCATATATTTT
V: TRBV7-9; J: TRBJ2-3; D: -; size: -; CDR3: CASSHRDTQYF; DNA: TGTGCCAGCAGCCATAGAGATACGCAGTATTTT
V: TRBV7-9; J: TRBJ1-1; D: -; size: -; CDR3: CASSGPNTEAFF; DNA: TGTGCCAGCAGCGGGCCGAACACTGAAGCTTTCTTT
V: TRBV4-3; J: TRBJ1-1; D: -; size: once; CDR3: CASSQEVGSLNTEAFF; DNA: TGCGCCAGCAGCCAAGAAGTGGGCAGCCTGAACACTGAAGCTTTCTTT
V: TRBV14; J: TRBJ2-1; D: TRBD1; size: -; CDR3: CASSRDRGSSYNEQFF; DNA: TGTGCCAGCAGCCGTGACAGGGGGAGCTCCTACAATGAGCAGTTCTTC
V: TRBV6-1; J: TRBJ1-4; D: -; size: once; CDR3: CASSELGLDEKLFF; DNA: TGTGCCAGCAGTGAACTGGGGCTGGATGAAAAACTGTTTTTT
V: TRBV28; J: TRBJ2-7; D: -; size: once; CDR3: CASSFTTYEQYF; DNA: TGTGCCAGCAGTTTCACGACCTACGAGCAGTACTTC
V: TRBV6-2/TRBV6-3; J: TRBJ2-1; D: -; size: -; CDR3: CASSSGTREFF; DNA: TGTGCCAGCAGTTCCGGGACAAGGGAGTTCTTC
V: TRBV27; J: TRBJ1-2; D: TRBD1; size: -; CDR3: CASSPQPTGGLGGYTF; DNA: TGTGCCAGCAGTCCGCAACCAACAGGGGGCTTAGGTGGCTACACCTTC
V: TRBV15; J: TRBJ2-7; D: -; size: -; CDR3: CATSSPGAGYEQYF; DNA: TGTGCCACCAGCAGCCCAGGGGCGGGCTACGAGCAGTACTTC
V: TRBV12-3/TRBV12-4; J: TRBJ2-1; D: -; size: -; CDR3: CASSSRVAEYNEQFF; DNA: TGTGCCAGCAGCTCCAGGGTCGCCGAGTACAATGAGCAGTTCTTC
V: TRBV7-2; J: TRBJ2-1; D: TRBD2; size: -; CDR3: CASSLGGLLADSADEQFF; DNA: TGTGCCAGCAGCTTAGGAGGTCTTCTAGCGGACTCAGCGGATGAGCAGTTCTTC
V: TRBV5-6; J: TRBJ1-1; D: TRBD1; size: -; CDR3: CASSYGTGNTEAFF; DNA: TGTGCCAGCAGCTACGGGACAGGGAACACTGAAGCTTTCTTT
V: TRBV14; J: TRBJ2-7; D: -; size: -; CDR3: CASSQVAYEQYF; DNA: TGTGCCAGCAGCCAAGTCGCCTACGAGCAGTACTTC
V: TRBV9; J: TRBJ2-3; D: -; size: -; CDR3: CASSVVGTSTDTQYF; DNA: TGTGCCAGCAGCGTAGTAGGAACTAGCACAGATACGCAGTATTTT
V: TRBV19; J: TRBJ2-7; D: TRBD1; size: -; CDR3: CASSIEPGGSYEQYF; DNA: TGTGCCAGTAGTATAGAACCAGGGGGCTCCTACGAGCAGTACTTC
V: TRBV12-3/TRBV12-4; J: TRBJ2-5; D: TRBD1; size: -; CDR3: CASSMGQPKETQYF; DNA: TGTGCCAGCAGTATGGGACAGCCAAAGGAGACCCAGTACTTC
V: TRBV2; J: TRBJ1-1; D: -; size: -; CDR3: CASSEKGTRYMNTEAFF; DNA: TGTGCCAGCAGTGAAAAAGGAACAAGATACATGAACACTGAAGCTTTCTTT
V: TRBV27; J: TRBJ1-6; D: -; size: few; CDR3: CASRPGTATSPLHF; DNA: TGTGCCAGCAGACCTGGGACGGCGACGTCACCCCTCCACTTT
V: TRBV5-4; J: TRBJ2-1; D: -; size: -; CDR3: CASSLSERGNEQFF; DNA: TGTGCCAGCAGCTTGAGCGAGAGGGGGAATGAGCAGTTCTTC
V: TRBV12-3/TRBV12-4; J: TRBJ1-2; D: -; size: -; CDR3: CASSPTRGVDYGYTF; DNA: TGTGCCAGCAGTCCGACTAGGGGAGTAGACTATGGCTACACCTTC
V: TRBV6-5; J: TRBJ2-5; D: TRBD2; size: -; CDR3: CASRGGYRETQYF; DNA: TGTGCCAGCAGGGGAGGGTATCGAGAGACCCAGTACTTC
V: TRBV4-2; J: TRBJ2-1; D: TRBD2; size: -; CDR3: CASSQEVLAGATYNEQFF; DNA: TGTGCCAGCAGCCAAGAAGTCCTAGCGGGGGCAACCTACAATGAGCAGTTCTTC